Reported below is one T cell receptor (beta chain). What it binds is unknown. Documented time point: blood 4 weeks post-SBRT, at nephrectomy. Treatment specified: 15 Gy SBRT to primary tumor, nephrectomy 4 weeks later. V was shortened by 7 bases and J by 4 bases, with 15 bases between the two germline ends. This CDR3 has 14 residues. Germline V gene lookup returns CDR1 MNHEY and CDR2 SVGAGI. Method: immunoSEQ multiplex PCR; TCRdb's copy keeps in-frame clones and lacks some. This sample has about 64,000 clones, with approximately 80% found just once. The data were taken from a study of radiation and T cells in renal cell carcinoma. Findings and limits, study-wide: In blood, top tumor clones expanded by 2 weeks, shrinking by 4. Pretreatment tumor biopsies were lacking, so baseline clonotypes are unknown.

The TCR sequence derives from a man aged 60 to 75 with renal cell carcinoma. V gene TRBV6-5 combines with J gene TRBJ2-3; D tentatively fits TRBD1 or TRBD2 (6 bases each). The sequenced sample was blood, obtained from a patient whose treatment included radiotherapy and nephrectomy. CDR3 DNA sequence: TGTGCCAGCAACCGAAGGGGGAGGTCAGATACGCAGTATTTT. Its translation is CASNRRGRSDTQYF.